These T cell receptor beta chains were read from a single sample in a study of graft-versus-host responses after intestinal transplantation. These TCRs are of unknown antigen specificity. Method: immunoSEQ multiplex PCR; TCRdb's copy keeps in-frame clones and lacks some. The sample yields about 92,000 clones, around 83% seen once. The sequencing here drew on unstimulated CD8+ T cells sorted from spleen or lymph node cells, taken before intestinal transplant. These receptors were taken from a human donor who received an intestinal transplant. CDR3s include the opening cysteine and the closing phenylalanine or tryptophan. The D gene is left open where the match is weak. Some rows mark clone size as missing; the rest say once, few, many or name a class of expanded clone.

TRBJ2-7 | . | TRBV7-9 | . | CASSNLQDRKPYEQYF | TGTGCCAGCAGCAACCTACAGGACCGAAAGCCTTACGAGCAGTACTTC
TRBJ2-7 | . | TRBV4-1 | . | CASSQDRLYEQYF | TGCGCCAGCAGCCAAGACAGACTCTACGAGCAGTACTTC
TRBJ1-5 | . | TRBV27 | once | CASSLSAYQPQHF | TGTGCCAGCAGTTTATCAGCCTATCAGCCCCAGCATTTT
TRBJ2-3 | . | TRBV2 | . | CASSADRNPIDTQYF | TGTGCCAGCAGCGCAGACAGGAACCCAATAGATACGCAGTATTTT
TRBJ2-1 | . | TRBV5-1 | . | CASSPGTSWEQFF | TGCGCCAGCAGCCCCGGGACTTCTTGGGAGCAGTTCTTC
TRBJ1-2 | . | TRBV7-4 | . | CASSLVGYGYTF | TGTGCCAGCAGCCTCGTGGGCTATGGCTACACCTTC
TRBJ1-5 | . | TRBV28 | . | CASSQPQGTYLLNQPQHF | TGTGCCAGCAGTCAACCTCAGGGGACATACTTGTTAAATCAGCCCCAGCATTTT
TRBJ1-1 | . | TRBV25-1 | . | CASGWNTEASF | TGTGCCAGTGGGTGGAACACTGAAGCTTCCTTT
TRBJ2-3 | . | TRBV7-9 | . | CASSRYRVPADTQYF | TGTGCCAGCAGTCGCTACAGGGTTCCGGCAGATACGCAGTATTTT
TRBJ2-5 | . | TRBV6-5 | . | CASSYQTEKETQYF | TGTGCCAGCAGTTACCAGACAGAGAAAGAGACCCAGTACTTC
TRBJ2-7 | TRBD2 | TRBV5-6 | . | CASGRVNYEQYF | TGTGCTTCCGGGAGGGTGAACTACGAGCAGTACTTC
TRBJ1-4 | TRBD1 | TRBV25-1 | . | CASSEFTGAYNEKLFF | TGTGCCAGCAGTGAATTCACAGGGGCCTATAATGAAAAACTGTTTTTT
TRBJ2-3 | TRBD2 | TRBV5-8 | few | CASSFGTSGGTDTQYF | TGTGCCAGCAGCTTCGGGACTAGCGGGGGCACAGATACGCAGTATTTT
TRBJ2-2 | . | TRBV11-1 | . | CASSRLGTGELFF | TGTGCCAGCAGCAGGCTAGGCACCGGGGAGCTGTTTTTT
TRBJ2-3 | . | TRBV9 | . | CASSVGAMSTDTQYF | TGTGCCAGCAGCGTAGGGGCAATGAGCACAGATACGCAGTATTTT
TRBJ1-6 | . | TRBV30 | . | CAWSPGTYNSPLHF | TGTGCCTGGAGCCCCGGGACATATAATTCACCCCTCCACTTT
TRBJ2-1 | . | TRBV2 | . | CALPLTGNYNEQFF | TGTGCCCTCCCACTCACAGGGAACTACAATGAGCAGTTCTTC
TRBJ2-7 | TRBD2 | TRBV6-5 | . | CASSQTSGRPYEQYF | TGTGCCAGCAGTCAAACTAGCGGGAGGCCCTACGAGCAGTACTTC
TRBJ2-1 | . | TRBV27 | few | CASSLSTLANEQFF | TGTGCCAGCAGTTTATCGACTTTAGCGAATGAGCAGTTCTTC
TRBJ2-5 | . | TRBV6-4 | . | CASSEPTGEGETQYF | TGTGCCAGCAGTGAGCCGACAGGGGAGGGAGAGACCCAGTACTTC
TRBJ1-2 | TRBD1 | TRBV15 | few | CATSRDLGQGAGYTF | TGTGCCACCAGCAGAGACCTTGGACAGGGGGCTGGCTACACCTTC
TRBJ1-1 | . | TRBV6-5 | few | CASSLTGNTEAFF | TGTGCCAGCAGTCTGACAGGAAACACTGAAGCTTTCTTT
TRBJ2-3 | TRBD1 | TRBV28 | . | CASSTYWTGSGTDTQYF | TGTGCCAGCAGTACTTATTGGACAGGGTCGGGTACAGATACGCAGTATTTT
TRBJ2-1 | TRBD2 | TRBV7-9 | . | CASSTKAGREFF | TGTGCCAGCAGCACAAAGGCAGGGAGGGAGTTCTTC
TRBJ2-5 | . | TRBV6-5 | . | CASPKPGKYF | TGTGCCAGCCCAAAACCCGGGAAGTACTTC
TRBJ2-1 | . | TRBV12-5 | once | CASGLATVAPAQAVYNEQFF | TGTGCTAGTGGTTTGGCGACGGTTGCTCCGGCCCAGGCCGTCTACAATGAGCAGTTCTTC
TRBJ2-1 | . | TRBV21-1 | . | CASSNVFQGDEQFF | TGTGCCAGCAGCAACGTTTTCCAAGGGGATGAGCAGTTCTTC
TRBJ2-2 | TRBD2 | TRBV7-9 | . | CASSLAGTSNTGELFF | TGTGCCAGCAGCCTAGCGGGGACCTCGAACACCGGGGAGCTGTTTTTT
TRBJ2-6 | . | TRBV6-5 | . | CASRPSGANVLTF | TGTGCCAGCAGGCCCTCTGGGGCCAACGTCCTGACTTTC
TRBJ1-1 | TRBD1 | TRBV27 | . | CASSLYPRGQGRTEAFF | TGTGCCAGCAGTTTATACCCCCGGGGACAGGGACGAACTGAAGCTTTCTTT
TRBJ2-7 | TRBD2 | TRBV28 | . | CASSLVTSGFEQYF | TGTGCCAGCAGTTTAGTAACTAGCGGGTTCGAGCAGTACTTC
TRBJ2-7 | . | TRBV6-1 | . | CASSETRGSVEQYF | TGTGCCAGCAGTGAAACCCGGGGCTCGGTCGAGCAGTACTTC
TRBJ2-7 | TRBD1 | TRBV25-1 | once | CASSTVSRSGGKYEQYF | TGTGCCAGCAGCACAGTGAGTCGTTCAGGGGGTAAATACGAGCAGTACTTC
TRBJ2-5 | TRBD1 | TRBV28 | . | CASSSPAGQERGETQYF | TGTGCCAGCAGCTCTCCGGCGGGACAGGAAAGAGGGGAGACCCAGTACTTC
TRBJ1-1 | . | TRBV2 | . | CASSEALLRFSFRGNTEAFF | TGTGCCAGCAGTGAAGCGCTTCTACGTTTCTCGTTTCGGGGGAACACTGAAGCTTTCTTT
TRBJ1-4 | . | TRBV6-5 | . | CASSYSTATNEKLFF | TGTGCCAGCAGTTACTCGACAGCAACTAATGAAAAACTGTTTTTT
TRBJ2-3 | . | TRBV5-1 | . | CASSLRGETDTQYF | TGCGCCAGCAGCTTAAGGGGGGAGACAGATACGCAGTATTTT
TRBJ2-5 | . | TRBV4-1 | . | CASSQERGKKETQYF | TGCGCCAGCAGCCAAGAAAGGGGGAAGAAAGAGACCCAGTACTTC
TRBJ2-2 | . | TRBV6-6 | . | CASSPPGELFF | TGTGCCAGCAGCCCCCCCGGGGAGCTGTTTTTT
TRBJ1-1 | . | TRBV19 | . | CASSIEGKSEAFF | TGTGCCAGTAGTATCGAGGGGAAGAGTGAAGCTTTCTTT
TRBJ2-1 | TRBD2 | TRBV15 | . | CATSSWTSGGDNEQFF | TGTGCCACCAGCAGCTGGACTAGCGGGGGGGACAATGAGCAGTTCTTC
TRBJ2-1 | . | TRBV4-2 | few | CASSQASLADYNEQFF | TGTGCCAGCAGCCAAGCTTCTCTAGCCGATTACAATGAGCAGTTCTTC
TRBJ2-3 | . | TRBV7-3 | . | CASSLLSGTPLDTQYF | TGTGCCAGCAGCTTGCTTTCCGGGACTCCTCTAGATACGCAGTATTTT
TRBJ2-7 | . | TRBV28 | . | CASSLSGEQYF | TGTGCCAGCAGTTTATCGGGGGAGCAGTACTTC
TRBJ2-1 | . | TRBV7-9 | . | CASSLGNPRRPYNEQFF | TGTGCCAGCAGCTTGGGGAACCCGAGGAGGCCCTACAATGAGCAGTTCTTC
TRBJ2-3 | TRBD2 | TRBV4-1 | . | CASSLLAGGTDTQYF | TGCGCCAGCAGCTTACTAGCGGGGGGCACAGATACGCAGTATTTT
TRBJ1-1 | . | TRBV9 | once | CASSVEPGLNTEAFF | TGTGCCAGCAGCGTAGAGCCGGGCTTGAACACTGAAGCTTTCTTT
TRBJ2-7 | . | TRBV19 | few | CASSWGQGPSFEQYF | TGTGCCAGTAGTTGGGGCCAGGGCCCTTCCTTCGAGCAGTACTTC
TRBJ2-5 | TRBD1 | TRBV6-5 | . | CASSETGGGHETQYF | TGTGCCAGCAGCGAGACAGGGGGAGGACATGAGACCCAGTACTTC
TRBJ2-3 | TRBD2 | TRBV29-1 | . | CSVEYRLANTDTQYF | TGCAGCGTTGAATACAGACTAGCCAACACAGATACGCAGTATTTT
TRBJ1-1 | . | TRBV5-1 | . | CASSLSQGGTEAFF | TGCGCCAGCAGCTTATCACAGGGTGGCACTGAAGCTTTCTTT
TRBJ2-1 | . | TRBV11-2 | once | CASSLWLGNNEQFF | TGTGCCAGCAGCTTATGGCTAGGGAACAATGAGCAGTTCTTC
TRBJ2-7 | TRBD1 | TRBV9 | . | CASSEGGTGAYEQYF | TGTGCCAGCAGCGAGGGCGGGACAGGGGCCTACGAGCAGTACTTC
TRBJ2-1 | TRBD1 | TRBV10-1 | . | CASSGRTGPDEQFF | TGCGCCAGCAGTGGAAGGACAGGCCCCGATGAGCAGTTCTTC
TRBJ2-3 | . | TRBV29-1 | . | CSLGADSPDTQYF | TGCAGCCTCGGGGCGGATTCCCCAGATACGCAGTATTTT